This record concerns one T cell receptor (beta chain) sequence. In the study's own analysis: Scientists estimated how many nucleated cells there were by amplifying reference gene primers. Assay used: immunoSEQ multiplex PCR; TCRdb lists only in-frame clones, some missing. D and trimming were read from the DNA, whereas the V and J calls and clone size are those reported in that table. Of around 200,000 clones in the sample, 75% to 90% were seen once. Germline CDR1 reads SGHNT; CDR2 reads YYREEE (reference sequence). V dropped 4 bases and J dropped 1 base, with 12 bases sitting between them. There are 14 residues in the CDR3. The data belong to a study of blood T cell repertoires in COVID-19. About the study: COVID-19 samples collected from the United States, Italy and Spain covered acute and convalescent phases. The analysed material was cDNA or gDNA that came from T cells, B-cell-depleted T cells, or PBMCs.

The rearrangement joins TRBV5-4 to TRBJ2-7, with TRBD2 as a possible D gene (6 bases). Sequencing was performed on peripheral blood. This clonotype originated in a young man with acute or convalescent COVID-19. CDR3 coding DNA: TGTGCCAGCAGCCCACGGGGAGGTTCCTACGAGCAGTACTTC. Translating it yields CASSPRGGSYEQYF.